The rows below give T cell receptor beta chains drawn from one sample of a study of CD8 T cells in ankylosing spondylitis. TCRdb fed the 5' RACE reads into MiXCR, producing one record per CDR3 protein. The sample carries roughly 190,000 distinct CDR3 sequences, 13% recorded once. What was sequenced was blood, either unsorted or a sorted T cell fraction (not recorded which). Receptors were obtained from a male donor with ankylosing spondylitis or in good health (not recorded which). Both conserved end residues are part of each CDR3. D genes are given only for firm matches. A row's size may be missing; if present it is once, few, many or a size class.

v_call	clone_size	j_call	d_call	cdr3_nt	cdr3_aa
TRBV6-1	few	TRBJ2-3	NA	TGTGCCAGCAGGGGCCAAGGACAGAGCACAGATACGCAGTATTTT	CASRGQGQSTDTQYF
TRBV5-6	NA	TRBJ2-1	NA	TGTGCCAAGCTGCTGGCAGTGCCCGGCAATGAGCAGTTCTTC	CAKLLAVPGNEQFF
TRBV2	NA	TRBJ2-7	TRBD2	TGTGCCACTTTACTAGCGGACTACGAGCAGTACTTC	CATLLADYEQYF
TRBV12-3/TRBV12-4	many	TRBJ1-3	TRBD1	TGTGCCAGCAGCCGAAAGACAGGGCCCTCTGGAAACACCATATATTTT	CASSRKTGPSGNTIYF
TRBV10-3	few	TRBJ2-7	NA	TGTGCCATCAGTGAGAGGGAAGGGGCCTACGAGCAGTACTTC	CAISEREGAYEQYF
TRBV25-1	NA	TRBJ2-2	NA	TGTGCCAGCAAAGCGACGAACACCGGGGAGCTGTTTTTT	CASKATNTGELFF
TRBV27	few	TRBJ2-3	NA	TGTGCCAGCAGAGACGGAGATACGCAGTATTTT	CASRDGDTQYF
TRBV29-1	NA	TRBJ1-2	NA	TGCAGCGTTGAAGTGGGGGGGGCTGGCTACACCTTC	CSVEVGGAGYTF
TRBV2	NA	TRBJ1-1	NA	TGTGCCAGCAGTGGACCGGGATCTATGAACACTGAAGCTTTCTTT	CASSGPGSMNTEAFF
TRBV15	NA	TRBJ1-1	NA	TGTGCCACCAGCAGTGGCCTGAACACTGAAGCTTTCTTT	CATSSGLNTEAFF
TRBV29-1	NA	TRBJ2-7	NA	TGCAGCGTTGAAGGAGGGGACTCCTACGAGCAGTACTTC	CSVEGGDSYEQYF
TRBV30	NA	TRBJ2-7	TRBD1	TGTGCCTGGGGACAGGGGTTCACCTACGAGCAGTACTTC	CAWGQGFTYEQYF
TRBV15	NA	TRBJ2-3	TRBD2	TGTGCCACCAGCACCGCGACTAGCGGGTACTTTAGCACAGATACGCAGTATTTT	CATSTATSGYFSTDTQYF
TRBV4-1	many	TRBJ1-2	TRBD1	TGCGCCAGCAGCCCATCAGGGGGCGTTAACTATGGCTACACCTTC	CASSPSGGVNYGYTF
TRBV5-1	NA	TRBJ2-3	NA	TGCGCCAGCCAGCTTGTAGCCACAGATACGCAGTATTTT	CASQLVATDTQYF
TRBV7-9	NA	TRBJ2-1	NA	TGTGCCAGCAGCTCGGGGTACAATGAGCAGTTCTTC	CASSSGYNEQFF
TRBV27	few	TRBJ2-3	NA	TGTGCCAGCAGTTTCGGGGGGCCGCCAGCAGATACGCAGTATTTT	CASSFGGPPADTQYF
TRBV3-1	few	TRBJ2-7	NA	TGTGCCAGCAGCCAAGGACGCGGGCTCGAGCAGTACTTC	CASSQGRGLEQYF
TRBV29-1	NA	TRBJ1-2	NA	TGCAGCGTTGAAAACAGCCCTAACTATGGCTACACCTTC	CSVENSPNYGYTF
TRBV5-1	many	TRBJ2-2	TRBD2	TGCGCCAGCAGCTCTCCTAGCGGGGTCACCACCGGGGAGCTGTTTTTT	CASSSPSGVTTGELFF
TRBV12-3/TRBV12-4	few	TRBJ1-2	NA	TGTGCCAGCAGTTCCGACCATGGCTACACCTTC	CASSSDHGYTF
TRBV5-4	NA	TRBJ2-7	TRBD2	TGTGCCAGCAGTTCGGGTGGGACTAGGATCCACGAGCAGTACTTC	CASSSGGTRIHEQYF
TRBV5-4	NA	TRBJ2-5	NA	TGTGCCAGCAGCTCTTTCGACGAGACCCAGTACTTC	CASSSFDETQYF
TRBV19	NA	TRBJ2-7	TRBD1	TGTGCCAGTAGTACGACAGGGGACGAGCAGTACTTC	CASSTTGDEQYF